Listed here are 20 T cell receptor beta chains from one sample, sequenced in a study of blood T cell repertoires in COVID-19. TCRdb's copy holds only in-frame clones and misses some; the assay was immunoSEQ multiplex PCR. Here the sample spans hundreds of thousands of clones, 86% being singletons. The material sequenced was PBMCs or T cells enriched from blood (not recorded which). The source is a woman aged 45-59 years in a cohort exposed to, infected with or recovered from COVID-19 (not recorded which).

This clone was observed once. The chain carries TRBV12-3 or TRBV12-4 and TRBJ1-5; D remains unclear. The V end was cut by 2 bases, the J end by 6 bases, with 8 bases between. CDR3 length: 13 residues. In DNA, the CDR3 is TGTGCCAGCAGTTTATTAGGGAGTCAGCCCCAGCATTTT. It specifies CASSLLGSQPQHF.

Here the CDR3 DNA reads TGTGCCAGCAGCTTCCCTCAGGGGACCCTATACAATGAGCAGTTCTTC. This translates into CASSFPQGTLYNEQFF. This rearrangement joins TRBV7-2 to TRBJ2-1, with D possibly being TRBD1 (6 bases). CDR3 length: 16 residues. Germline V lookup: CDR1 SGHTA, CDR2 FQGNSA. V was clipped by 3 bases and J by 4 bases, with 16 bases between them.

This sequence joins TRBV10-3 and TRBJ2-1; no clear D gene. Germline-derived CDR1 and CDR2 are ENHRY and SYGVKD. The CDR3 has 11 residues. Deletions cut 4 bases from V and 10 bases from J, with 8 bases between. The CDR3 nucleotides are TGTGCCATCAGTGCGACAAGCGAGCAGTTCTTC. It yields the protein CAISATSEQFF.

This rearrangement joins TRBV18 to TRBJ1-1; D gene uncertain. Germline values: CDR1 KGHSH, CDR2 LQKENI. V was pared by 3 bases and J by 6 bases, with 17 bases between. The CDR3 sequence is 15 residues long. The CDR3 DNA is TGTGCCAGCTCACCCAGTTTGGTAGGAGCCGCTGAAGCTTTCTTT. As protein: CASSPSLVGAAEAFF.

About this clone itself: One end of the junction fails to match germline, which may point to a read error. This chain joins TRBV19 and TRBJ2-7, with 7 nucleotides matching TRBD2. Germline V lookup: CDR1 LNHDA, CDR2 SQIVND (reference sequence). The CDR3 is 13 residues long. CDR3 nucleotides: TGTGCCAGTAGGGGCGGGGGACCCTCACCCCCGGACTTC. This encodes CASRGGGPSPPDF.

The chain combines TRBV3-1 (or the pseudogene TRBV3-2) with TRBJ2-3; 9 nucleotides line up with TRBD2. With 5 bases clipped from V and 3 bases from J, the junction kept 12 bases outside the gene matches. There are 17 residues in the CDR3. Germline CDR1 LGHDT, CDR2 YNNKEL (reference sequence). The DNA of the CDR3 is TGTGCCAGCAGCTCCACCACGGCGGGGGGGCGGACAGATACGCAGTATTTT. This codes for CASSSTTAGGRTDTQYF.

This clone was observed a few times. This chain joins TRBV5-1 and TRBJ1-1; D possibly corresponds to TRBD1 (5 bases). Trimming took 4 bases from V and 3 from J, leaving 16 bases between them. Germline V lookup: CDR1 SGHRS, CDR2 YFSETQ. CDR3 length equals 15 residues. In DNA form, the CDR3 reads TGCGCCAGCAGCCCGGGAGGAGGCAGGGACACTGAAGCTTTCTTT. Translated: CASSPGGGRDTEAFF. The full variable domain, with the rest looked up from reference TRBV5-1 and TRBJ1-1, is KAGVTQTPRYLIKTRGQQVTLSCSPISGHRSVSWYQQTPGQGLQFLFEYFSETQRNKGNFPGRFSGRQFSNSRSEMNVSTLELGDSALYLCASSPGGGRDTEAFFGQGTRLTVV.

V is TRBV24-1 and J is TRBJ2-1, with D maybe TRBD2 (5 bases). The CDR3 extends over 15 amino acids. The germline CDR1 and CDR2 sequences are KGHDR and SFDVKD. Deletions cut 4 bases from V and 6 bases from J, with 15 bases between. As DNA, the CDR3 is TGTGCCACCAGTGACCGGTCTGTGGGGAGCAATGAGCAGTTCTTC. This sequence encodes CATSDRSVGSNEQFF.

This clone was seen a few times. The chain is built from TRBV29-1 and TRBJ2-3, with D possibly matching TRBD1 (5 bases). V lost 3 bases, J lost 5 bases, and 6 bases lay in between. Germline V lookup: CDR1 SQVTM, CDR2 ANQGSEA. The CDR3 extends over 11 amino acids. DNA for the CDR3: TGCAGCGTTGACAGGGTAGATACGCAGTATTTT. It yields the protein CSVDRVDTQYF.

This clone has only one observation. This sequence joins TRBV5-6 and TRBJ1-5; D uncertain. Germline-derived CDR1 and CDR2 are SGHDT and YYEEEE. The length of the CDR3 is 13 residues. The V end was cut by 0 bases, the J end by 3 bases, with 4 bases between. As DNA, the CDR3 is TGTGCCAGCAGCTTGGCCAACAATCAGCCCCAGCATTTT. Protein sequence: CASSLANNQPQHF.

The chain recombines TRBV11-3 with TRBJ2-2; D possibly corresponds to TRBD1 (6 bases). V was cut by 1 base and J by 1 base, with 16 bases left in between. The germline gives CDR1 SGHNT, CDR2 YENEEA. This CDR3 spans 18 amino acids. The CDR3 sequence is CASSLGGTLAVNTGELFF. The CDR3 DNA is TGTGCCAGCAGCTTAGGGGGGACACTCGCCGTGAACACCGGGGAGCTGTTTTTT.

This clone was counted a single time. The same CDR3 is also encoded by other DNA sequences in this sample. The chain uses TRBV18 and TRBJ2-7; D might be TRBD2 (5 bases). The CDR3 runs 13 residues. V was shortened by 3 bases and J by 3 bases, with 9 bases between the two germline ends. Germline CDR1 KGHSH, CDR2 LQKENI. The CDR3 protein is CASSPPGGYEQYF. The CDR3 nucleotides are TGTGCCAGCTCACCCCCCGGAGGCTACGAGCAGTACTTC.

The chain uses TRBV6-2 or TRBV6-3 and TRBJ1-4; TRBD1 aligns across 7 bases. The germline CDR1 and CDR2 sequences are MNHEY and SVGEGT. This CDR3 region has 18 residues. J was trimmed by 7 bases and V by 4 bases; bases with no gene match: 18. The CDR3 sequence is CASSLDRANFDIGEKLFF. CDR3 nucleotides: TGTGCCAGCAGTTTAGACAGGGCTAATTTTGATATTGGTGAAAAACTGTTTTTT.

Turning to this clone: A junction boundary mismatches the germline segment, possibly from a read error. For the CDR3, the DNA is TGTGCTAGCAGCTTAGGCCCTCGGGTTCCCGGAGAGACCCAGTACTTC. Protein: CASSLGPRVPGETQYF. The V call is TRBV7-7, the J call TRBJ2-5; unclear D gene. CDR1 is SSHAT and CDR2 is FNYEAQ in the germline V gene (reference sequence). The CDR3 has 16 residues. Based on the CDR3 plus reference TRBV7-7 and TRBJ2-5, the full variable domain is GAGVSQSPRYKVTKRGQDVTLRCDPISSHATLYWYQQALGQGPEFLTYFNYEAQPDKSGLPSDRFSAERPEGSISTLTIQRTEQRDSAMYRCASSLGPRVPGETQYFGPGTRLLVL.

This clone was seen just once. The gene calls are TRBV3-1 (or the pseudogene TRBV3-2) and TRBJ2-7, with 8 bases matching TRBD1. Germline assignment: CDR1 LGHDT and CDR2 YNNKEL (reference sequence). The CDR3 spans 15 residues. Losses at the gene ends were 2 bases for V and 6 bases for J; bases not matched to a gene: 9. The DNA of the CDR3 is TGTGCCAGCAGCCAAACCTTGGACAGGGTGCGCGAGCAGTACTTC. Protein product: CASSQTLDRVREQYF.

This sequence joins TRBV25-1 and TRBJ1-1, with a tentative D call TRBD1 (5 bases). CDR1 and CDR2 (germline): MGHDK, SYGVNS. Trimming left V 0 bases short and J 5 bases short, with 16 bases between. CDR3 length equals 16 residues. The CDR3 here is CASSEYRGGVGTEAFF. In DNA, the CDR3 is TGTGCCAGCAGTGAATATAGGGGCGGGGTAGGGACTGAAGCTTTCTTT.

On this clone: Other DNA sequences in the sample encode the same CDR3. This chain joins TRBV6-5 and TRBJ2-3; 10 bases are shared with TRBD2. V gave up 0 bases and J gave up 6 bases; unmatched junction bases: 3. This CDR3 has 15 residues. Germline V lookup: CDR1 MNHEY, CDR2 SVGAGI. CDR3 bases: TGTGCCAGCAGTTACTCGGGACTAGCGACGGATACGCAGTATTTT. This codes for CASSYSGLATDTQYF.

The gene calls are TRBV19 and TRBJ1-4, with unresolved D. Germline V gene data show CDR1 as LNHDA and CDR2 as SQIVND (reference sequence). The CDR3 is 15 amino acids. V was clipped by 7 bases and J by 2 bases, with 14 bases between them. The chain's CDR3 is CASKPSRYTNEKLFF. The CDR3, as DNA: TGTGCCAGTAAACCCTCGAGGTACACTAATGAAAAACTGTTTTTT.

This clone was seen once. The chain recombines TRBV3-1 (or the pseudogene TRBV3-2) with TRBJ1-2; no clear D gene. CDR1 is LGHDT, CDR2 YNNKEL, per germline (reference sequence). CDR3 length equals 15 residues. V lost 0 bases to trimming and J lost 2 bases, with 10 bases between them. This CDR3 is CASSQDTRTNYGYTF. The CDR3 DNA follows: TGTGCCAGCAGCCAAGACACACGAACCAACTATGGCTACACCTTC.

V usage is TRBV28 and J usage is TRBJ1-2; D possibly corresponds to TRBD1 (6 bases). The length of the CDR3 is 12 residues. The germline V and J ends were trimmed by 7 bases and 2 bases, with 8 bases remaining between them. Germline V gene data show CDR1 as MDHEN and CDR2 as SYDVKM. The DNA of the CDR3 is TGTGCCAGCATTGGACAGAACTATGGCTACACCTTC. This encodes CASIGQNYGYTF.